The 27 T cell receptor beta chains below come from one sample, sequenced in a study of cytomegalovirus exposure and HLA in healthy donors (dated by TCRdb to the late 2010s). Libraries were made using the immunoSEQ multiplex PCR assay. The multiplex PCR relied on a mix of 60 forward primers for TCR Vbeta segments and 13 reverse primers for TCR Jbeta segments. TCRdb obtained this table from immuneACCESS and retained in-frame rearrangements with V and J assigned. These tables miss some clones; where compared with another copy, unresolved V genes account for less than half of the shortfall, and the remainder is unexplained. Per the sample table, the count is 65,000 to 90,000 clones. The ten top clones hold 2.4% of the sample. Sequenced sample: PBMCs. The receptor source for this set is a female donor in good health and CMV-seropositive.

The DNA of the CDR3 is TGCGCCAGCAGCTTGGACCGGGGGGCCGGGACAGATACGCAGTATTTT. It is translated as CASSLDRGAGTDTQYF. The rearrangement links TRBV5-1 to TRBJ2-3, with D possibly matching TRBD2 (7 bases). Germline-derived CDR1 and CDR2 are SGHRS and YFSETQ. The V gene lost 0 bases and the J gene lost 3 bases, with 14 bases spanning the gap. This CDR3 is built from 16 residues.

This chain uses TRBV18 with TRBJ2-5; no reliable D call. Looked up from germline, CDR1 is KGHSH and CDR2 is LQKENI. The CDR3 length is 13 residues. V was clipped by 3 bases and J by 5 bases, with 10 bases between them. CDR3 nucleotides: TGTGCCAGCTCACCCCCCTCCAGGGAGACCCAGTACTTC. It is translated as CASSPPSRETQYF.

The CDR3 nucleotides read TGTGCCAGCAGCCCTAGACAGGGATATGAAAAACTGTTTTTT. Its translation is CASSPRQGYEKLFF. V and J are TRBV7-9 and TRBJ1-4; 7 bases are shared with TRBD1. Trimming took 5 bases from V and 6 from J; bases not matched to a gene: 6. This CDR3 comprises 14 residues. The V gene's germline CDR1 is SEHNR and CDR2 FQNEAQ (reference sequence).

The rearrangement links TRBV4-3 to TRBJ2-1; D gene uncertain. Germline loops: CDR1 LGHNA, CDR2 YSLEER. V shed 4 bases and J shed 5 bases, with 6 bases lying between them. The CDR3 contains 12 residues. The CDR3 reads CASSRANNEQFF. DNA for the CDR3: TGCGCCAGCAGCCGCGCAAACAATGAGCAGTTCTTC.

The genes are TRBV6-5 and TRBJ1-1, with D unclear. Germline loops: CDR1 MNHEY, CDR2 SVGAGI. This CDR3 spans 14 amino acids. The V and J ends lost 6 bases and 1 base respectively, with 12 bases between them. CDR3 residues: CASRPWQANTEAFF. The CDR3 nucleotides are TGTGCCAGCAGACCGTGGCAGGCGAACACTGAAGCTTTCTTT.

J is TRBJ1-1 and V is TRBV4-1, with 8 bases lining up with TRBD1. CDR1 is MGHRA, CDR2 YSYEKL, per germline. The trim removed 4 bases at V and 1 base at J, leaving 8 bases unmatched. The length of the CDR3 is 16 residues. The CDR3 is CASSPGQGPSNTEAFF. The CDR3 DNA reads as TGCGCCAGCAGCCCTGGACAGGGTCCTTCGAACACTGAAGCTTTCTTT.

This chain connects TRBV30 to TRBJ2-3, with a tentative D call TRBD2 (6 bases). V lost 3 bases to trimming and J lost 2 bases, with 12 bases between them. This CDR3 region has 14 residues. Germline loops: CDR1 GTSNPN, CDR2 SVGIG (reference sequence). This chain's CDR3 is CAWRGGDHTDTQYF. The DNA of the CDR3 is TGTGCCTGGAGGGGAGGAGATCACACAGATACGCAGTATTTT.

The genes are TRBV18 and TRBJ2-3; TRBD1 aligns across 7 bases. V lost 1 base to trimming and J lost 0 bases; unmatched junction nucleotides: 10. This CDR3 comprises 18 residues. Germline V gene lookup returns CDR1 KGHSH and CDR2 LQKENI. The chain's CDR3 is CASSPHRPGTASTDTQYF. The CDR3 DNA sequence: TGTGCCAGCTCACCACATCGTCCCGGGACAGCTAGCACAGATACGCAGTATTTT.

The chain uses TRBV28 and TRBJ1-5, with 9 bases lining up with TRBD1. The CDR3 is 14 residues long. Per germline, CDR1 MDHEN and CDR2 SYDVKM. Trimming cost V 6 bases and J 6 bases; bases outside gene matches: 6. DNA for the CDR3: TGTGCCAGCAGCCAGGGGACAGGGACTCAGCCCCAGCATTTT. Its protein is CASSQGTGTQPQHF.

V usage is TRBV6-1 and J usage is TRBJ1-4; TRBD1 matches 9 bases. CDR1 is MNHNS and CDR2 is SASEGT in the germline V gene. V lost 8 bases to trimming and J lost 7 bases; unmatched junction nucleotides: 8. The CDR3 has 14 amino acids. The CDR3 protein is CASGLTGGSEKLFF. CDR3 DNA sequence: TGTGCCAGCGGACTGACAGGGGGTAGTGAAAAACTGTTTTTT.

The rearrangement joins TRBV7-6 to TRBJ2-5, with 12 nucleotides matching TRBD1. V gave up 5 bases and J gave up 4 bases; unmatched junction bases: 8. The V gene's germline CDR1 is SGHVS and CDR2 FNYEAQ. The CDR3 consists of 16 residues. The CDR3 spells CASSPGGTGGLETQYF. CDR3 in DNA: TGTGCCAGCAGCCCCGGTGGGACAGGGGGCTTAGAGACCCAGTACTTC.

As regards this clone: Compared with germline, one end of the junction differs, possibly owing to a read error. The CDR3 sequence is CASSLVTGGQETQYF. CDR3 sequence (DNA): TGTGCTAGCAGCTTGGTCACAGGGGGCCAAGAGACCCAGTACTTC. The chain combines TRBV7-7 with TRBJ2-5; 8 nucleotides agree with TRBD1. This CDR3 spans 15 amino acids. The germline CDR1 and CDR2 sequences are SSHAT and FNYEAQ (reference sequence).

The gene calls are TRBV7-9 and TRBJ2-3; 8 bases are shared with TRBD2. Germline V gene sequence: CDR1 SEHNR, CDR2 FQNEAQ (reference sequence). This CDR3 comprises 13 residues. The trim removed 4 bases at V and 5 bases at J, leaving 2 bases unmatched. CDR3 in DNA: TGTGCCAGCAGCTCAAGCGGGGGAGATACGCAGTATTTT. Translation: CASSSSGGDTQYF.

This rearrangement joins TRBV28 to TRBJ2-7; 9 bases are a match to TRBD2. Germline V gene data show CDR1 as MDHEN and CDR2 as SYDVKM. CDR3 length: 17 amino acids. The ends lost 6 bases at V and 2 bases at J; junction bases unmatched: 14. This chain's CDR3 is CASRRWRGRTSAYEQYF. The CDR3 DNA sequence: TGTGCCAGCAGGCGGTGGAGGGGAAGGACTAGCGCCTACGAGCAGTACTTC.

J is TRBJ2-7 and V is TRBV6-4; 10 bases match TRBD2. This CDR3 has 14 amino acids. CDR1 and CDR2 (germline): MRHNA, SNTAGT. V lost 5 bases and J lost 9; bases outside the gene matches: 10. As DNA, the CDR3 is TGTGCCAGCAGTAGCGGGGGGGCCACCAATCGGCAGTACTTC. The encoded protein is CASSSGGATNRQYF.

This rearrangement joins TRBV7-9 to TRBJ1-1; tentatively, D is TRBD1 (5 bases). CDR3 length: 15 residues. Trimming cost V 2 bases and J 1 base, with 11 bases left between them. CDR1 SEHNR and CDR2 FQNEAQ come from the germline V gene (reference sequence). CDR3 sequence reads: CASSLNYQGNTEAFF. CDR3 sequence (DNA): TGTGCCAGCAGCTTAAATTATCAGGGGAACACTGAAGCTTTCTTT. Using reference TRBV7-9 and TRBJ1-1 for the parts outside the CDR3, the full variable domain is DTGVSQNPRHKITKRGQNVTFRCDPISEHNRLYWYRQTLGQGPEFLTYFQNEAQLEKSRLLSDRFSAERPKGSFSTLEIQRTEQGDSAMYLCASSLNYQGNTEAFFGQGTRLTVV.

The rearrangement links TRBV5-1 to TRBJ2-3, with D uncertain. Trimming took 2 bases from V and 1 from J, leaving 5 bases between them. Germline assignment: CDR1 SGHRS and CDR2 YFSETQ. The CDR3 loop spans 13 amino acids. The CDR3 coding sequence is TGCGCCAGCAGCTTCGAGGGCACAGATACGCAGTATTTT. Amino acids: CASSFEGTDTQYF.

Here the CDR3 DNA reads TGTGCCAGCAGCCGACCGCTGAGGGAGTTCTTC. Translating gives CASSRPLREFF. V and J are TRBV6-4 and TRBJ2-1; tentatively, D is TRBD2 (5 bases). V was clipped by 6 bases and J by 14 bases, with 14 bases between them. The CDR3 spans 11 residues. Per germline, CDR1 MRHNA and CDR2 SNTAGT.

The rearrangement uses TRBV19 and TRBJ1-2, with D perhaps TRBD1 (6 bases). The CDR3 totals 15 residues. CDR1 is LNHDA and CDR2 is SQIVND in the germline V gene (reference sequence). With 4 bases removed from V and 3 bases from J, the gap between germline ends came to 15 bases. The CDR3 sequence is CASSRTLGGDYGYTF. CDR3 nucleotides: TGTGCCAGTAGTAGGACTTTAGGGGGAGACTATGGCTACACCTTC.

CDR3 amino acids: CASSNRDSFHEQYF. DNA of the CDR3: TGTGCCAGCAGTAATAGGGACAGTTTCCACGAGCAGTACTTC. This sequence joins TRBV2 and TRBJ2-7, with 7 bases lining up with TRBD1. The CDR3 extends over 14 amino acids. Germline trimming cut 5 bases from V and 5 bases from J; bases unmatched to any gene: 9. Germline V gene data show CDR1 as SNHLY and CDR2 as FYNNEI.

V is TRBV18 and J is TRBJ2-7; the D gene is possibly TRBD1 (6 bases). Germline loops: CDR1 KGHSH, CDR2 LQKENI. The V end lost 4 bases, the J end lost 3 bases, and 13 bases lay between the germline ends. This CDR3 comprises 14 residues. CDR3 sequence reads: CASSLQDSVYEQYF. CDR3 DNA sequence: TGTGCCAGCTCACTTCAGGACAGCGTCTACGAGCAGTACTTC.

The chain recombines TRBV2 with TRBJ2-7; the match to TRBD1 covers 9 bases. The CDR3 is 15 residues long. V was pared by 2 bases and J by 7 bases, with 9 bases of the junction left unmatched. Germline V gene lookup returns CDR1 SNHLY and CDR2 FYNNEI. CDR3 sequence reads: CASSESGQGESEQYF. The CDR3 bases are TGTGCCAGCAGTGAATCGGGACAGGGTGAATCGGAGCAGTACTTC. The full variable domain, its missing parts supplied by reference TRBV2 and TRBJ2-7, is EPEVTQTPSHQVTQMGQEVILRCVPISNHLYFYWYRQILGQKVEFLVSFYNNEISEKSEIFDDQFSVERPDGSNFTLKIRSTKLEDSAMYFCASSESGQGESEQYFGPGTRLTVT.

The V gene is TRBV20-1, the J gene TRBJ2-7; 7 bases align to TRBD1. The junction had 1 base not matched to a gene; V was cut back by 5 bases and J by 3 bases. Germline CDR1 reads DFQATT; CDR2 reads SNEGSKA (reference sequence). The CDR3 extends over 11 amino acids. The chain's CDR3 is CSAGDSYEQYF. CDR3 sequence (DNA): TGCAGTGCTGGGGACAGCTACGAGCAGTACTTC.

The gene calls are TRBV5-1 and TRBJ1-1, with D possibly TRBD1 on 5 matching bases. Trimming stripped 0 bases from V and 6 bases from J, with 9 bases between. The CDR3 loop spans 13 amino acids. CDR1 and CDR2 from the germline V gene are SGHRS and YFSETQ. In nucleotides, the CDR3 is TGCGCCAGCAGCTTGGAAGGGGTTTCTGAAGCTTTCTTT. Translation gives CASSLEGVSEAFF.

The rearrangement links TRBV19 to TRBJ1-5, with 12 positions matching TRBD1. This CDR3 region has 16 residues. From germline, CDR1 is LNHDA and CDR2 SQIVND (reference sequence). V trimming: 4 bases; J trimming: 6 bases; junction bases outside the gene matches: 7. CDR3 sequence: CASSKGDRGPGQPQHF. CDR3 nucleotides: TGTGCCAGTAGTAAAGGGGACAGGGGGCCAGGTCAGCCCCAGCATTTT.

The DNA of the CDR3 is TGTGCCAGCAGCTTCGCTGGCGGGAGATGGCAAGAGACCCAGTACTTC. Protein sequence: CASSFAGGRWQETQYF. The rearrangement links TRBV7-2 to TRBJ2-5; the match to TRBD2 covers 7 bases. CDR1 is SGHTA, CDR2 FQGNSA, per germline. The CDR3 sequence is 16 residues long. J was trimmed by 2 bases and V by 3 bases; bases with no gene match: 9. Looking up the rest from reference TRBV7-2 and TRBJ2-5 gives the full variable domain: GAGVSQSPSNKVTEKGKDVELRCDPISGHTALYWYRQSLGQGLEFLIYFQGNSAPDKSGLPSDRFSAERTGGSVSTLTIQRTQQEDSAVYLCASSFAGGRWQETQYFGPGTRLLVL.

The J gene is TRBJ2-7, the V gene TRBV6-5, with TRBD1 matching 10 bases. This CDR3 spans 16 amino acids. The V gene end was trimmed by 0 bases and the J gene end by 4 bases; junction bases not matched to a gene: 6. Per germline, CDR1 MNHEY and CDR2 SVGAGI. The CDR3 DNA reads as TGTGCCAGCAGTTACTCGGGGACAGGGGTTCGGTACGAGCAGTACTTC. Protein sequence: CASSYSGTGVRYEQYF.